This T cell receptor beta chain derives from a study of blood T cell repertoires in COVID-19. On the study more broadly: Whether acute or convalescent, the COVID-19 samples came from the United States, Italy and Spain. The analysed material was cDNA or gDNA that came from T cells, B-cell-depleted T cells, or PBMCs.

Participants were aged roughly 18 to 95 years, lived in some 23 US areas, and enrolled virtually. Per the original methods: Counts of nucleated cells, estimated from reference gene primer amplification, were obtained. TCRdb's copy holds only in-frame clones and misses some; the assay was immunoSEQ multiplex PCR. For V, J and clone size, that table is used; D and trimming come from the DNA. The table records 300,000 to 450,000 clones, 80% to 90% of them present only once. Source material: PBMCs or T cells enriched from blood (not recorded which). The TCR comes from a man between 25 and 39 years old who had recovered from COVID-19.

CDR3 sequence (DNA): TGTGCCAGCAGCCCACAGGGCTGGGATACGCAGTATTTT. Protein: CASSPQGWDTQYF. The rearrangement joins TRBV25-1 to TRBJ2-3; weak D call: TRBD1 (6 bases). Trimming pared 6 bases from V and 6 bases from J, leaving 13 bases between. The CDR3 runs to 13 residues. CDR1 and CDR2 from the germline V gene are MGHDK and SYGVNS. Drawing the rest from reference TRBV25-1 and TRBJ2-3, the complete variable domain is EADIYQTPRYLVIGTGKKITLECSQTMGHDKMYWYQQDPGMELHLIHYSYGVNSTEKGDLSSESTVSRIRTEHFPLTLESARPSHTSQYLCASSPQGWDTQYFGPGTRLTVL.